The 13 T cell receptor beta chains below were found in one sample sequenced in a study of human T cells and chemical hapten exposure. TCRdb fed the RACE reads into MiXCR, producing one record per CDR3 protein. Among about 350,000 distinct CDR3 sequences listed, about 5% were seen once. The sample's time point: pre-sensitization, week 0. Treatment indicated: therapeutic diphenylcyclopropenone sensitization with weekly scalp DPC. Sequences were derived from whole blood, sampled in connection with sensitization to the hapten diphenylcyclopropenone (DPC). The receptors shown here come from a woman between 18 and 29 years old with alopecia areata. Some clones in this sample may be carry-over from other donors' samples.

The CDR3 nucleotides read TGTGCCAGCAGTCCAGGGACTTACTACGAGCAGTACTTC. Translating gives CASSPGTYYEQYF. V is TRBV6-6 and J is TRBJ2-7; a possible D gene is TRBD2 (6 bases). The V gene's germline CDR1 is MNHNY and CDR2 SVGAGI (reference sequence). Trimming shortened V by 5 bases and J by 3 bases, and 11 bases separated the two germline ends. The CDR3 totals 13 residues.

The sample holds a few counts of this clonotype. The CDR3 DNA is TGTGCCAGCAGGTTACAGGTTAGGGGCACAGATACGCAGTATTTT. Amino acid sequence: CASRLQVRGTDTQYF. J is TRBJ2-3 and V is TRBV28, with D maybe TRBD1 (5 bases). The ends were cut back, 6 bases at V and 1 base at J, with 14 bases in the middle. Germline values: CDR1 MDHEN, CDR2 SYDVKM. This CDR3 has 15 residues.

V is TRBV27 and J is TRBJ2-2; D possibly corresponds to TRBD1 (6 bases). Germline V gene lookup returns CDR1 MNHEY and CDR2 SMNVEV (reference sequence). The ends were cut back, 5 bases at V and 5 bases at J, with 21 bases in the middle. This CDR3 region has 17 residues. The CDR3 DNA is TGTGCCAGCAGTCCCGAATATCAGGCGCAGGGGACCGGGGAGCTGTTTTTT. This encodes CASSPEYQAQGTGELFF.

In its sample, this clonotype was seen many times. The chain recombines TRBV12-3 or TRBV12-4 with TRBJ2-1; 8 bases agree with TRBD1. CDR3 length: 14 amino acids. Trimming at V came to 11 bases and at J to 12 bases, leaving 18 bases not matched to a gene. The CDR3 region is CAGGFETGTGGQFF. CDR3 in DNA: TGTGCCGGGGGGTTCGAGACAGGGACAGGAGGGCAGTTCTTC.

This clonotype was picked up many times. This rearrangement joins TRBV20-1 to TRBJ1-5, with 7 positions matching TRBD1. Per germline, CDR1 DFQATT and CDR2 SNEGSKA (reference sequence). This CDR3 is built from 15 residues. Trimming at V came to 0 bases and at J to 3 bases, leaving 5 bases not matched to a gene. In nucleotides, the CDR3 is TGCAGTGCTAGAGATCCAGGGGGTTCCAATCAGCCCCAGCATTTT. Translated: CSARDPGGSNQPQHF.

This clonotype has just a few counts. V gene TRBV6-2 or TRBV6-3 combines with J gene TRBJ2-7, with 8 bases identical to TRBD2. The germline V gene has CDR1 MNHEY and CDR2 SVGEGT. V shed 2 bases and J 4 bases; nucleotides not matched to a gene: 10. The CDR3 has 16 amino acids. CDR3 DNA: TGTGCCAGCAGTTACGGAGTCGGGGGGGGCCGATACGAGCAGTACTTC. This translates into CASSYGVGGGRYEQYF.

This clonotype was detected many times. The genes are TRBV6-2 or TRBV6-3 and TRBJ2-5; TRBD1 or TRBD2 may be the D gene (5 bases each). Trimming took 0 bases from V and 4 from J, leaving 6 bases between them. The germline V gene has CDR1 MNHEY and CDR2 SVGEGT. The CDR3 has 13 residues. CDR3 sequence reads: CASSYSRGETQYF. CDR3 DNA: TGTGCCAGCAGTTACTCGAGGGGAGAGACCCAGTACTTC.

This clonotype was counted many times. The V and J genes are TRBV20-1 and TRBJ1-6; D gene uncertain. The ends were cut back, 1 base at V and 8 bases at J, with 18 bases in the middle. The CDR3 loop spans 16 amino acids. Germline assignment: CDR1 DFQATT and CDR2 SNEGSKA (reference sequence). In DNA form, the CDR3 reads TGCAGTGCTAGAGGGTCCCTTTCCGGTGGACATTCACCCCTCCACTTT. It translates to CSARGSLSGGHSPLHF.

This clonotype was detected many times. This chain uses TRBV6-5 with TRBJ2-2, with D hard to call. V lost 2 bases and J 4 bases, leaving 8 bases between the germline ends. Germline V CDR1 and CDR2: MNHEY, SVGAGI. The CDR3 loop spans 14 amino acids. The CDR3 sequence is CASSYARVTGELFF. CDR3 bases: TGTGCCAGCAGTTACGCAAGGGTCACCGGGGAGCTGTTTTTT.

A note on this clonotype: The junction does not match germline at one end; this may be a read error. CDR3 nucleotides: TGCGCCAGCAGCCAAGCGGCCGGATCCACAGTTACGCAGTATTTT. Protein: CASSQAAGSTVTQYF. The chain recombines TRBV4-3 with TRBJ2-3, with D uncertain. This CDR3 is 15 amino acids long. The germline V gene encodes CDR1 LGHNA and CDR2 YSLEER.

This clonotype was seen a few times. The CDR3 loop reads CASSQEPQGGNQPQHF. CDR3 DNA: TGCGCCAGCAGCCAAGAACCCCAGGGGGGCAATCAGCCCCAGCATTTT. This sequence joins TRBV4-3 and TRBJ1-5; 7 positions match TRBD1. The CDR3 covers 16 residues. The germline V gene has CDR1 LGHNA and CDR2 YSLEER. Trimming took 0 bases from V and 2 from J; bases not matched to a gene: 4.

The CDR3 here is CASSLGSAGNNEQFF. CDR3 in DNA: TGTGCCAGCAGCTTAGGATCAGCAGGGAACAATGAGCAGTTCTTC. This chain uses TRBV7-9 with TRBJ2-1; D possibly corresponds to TRBD1 (5 bases). The CDR3 length is 15 residues. V was shortened by 1 base and J by 5 bases, with 12 bases between the two germline ends. Germline lookup yields CDR1 SEHNR and CDR2 FQNEAQ (reference sequence).

The chain has TRBV7-9 and TRBJ2-3; D unresolved. This CDR3 region has 18 residues. V lost 3 bases, J lost 0 bases, and 19 bases lay in between. Germline V gives CDR1 SEHNR, CDR2 FQNEAQ (reference sequence). This CDR3 is CASSFLTTSQISTDTQYF. The CDR3 DNA reads as TGTGCCAGCAGCTTCTTGACAACCTCACAAATAAGCACAGATACGCAGTATTTT.